The rows below give T cell receptor beta chains drawn from one sample of a study of cytomegalovirus exposure and HLA in healthy donors. TCRdb's table, derived via immunoSEQ multiplex PCR, lists solely in-frame clones and lacks some. The data show approximately 150,000 clones, approximately 83% seen once. The sample comprised PBMCs. The receptors derive from a male donor in good health and CMV-seronegative. Each CDR3 is given with its conserved first and last residue. D genes are given only for firm matches. Not all rows give a size; the values are once, few, many and, for expanded clones, a class.

d_call: TRBD1
j_call: TRBJ2-7
clone_size: -
v_call: TRBV7-9
cdr3_aa: CASSLEFGTGTYEQYF

d_call: -
j_call: TRBJ2-7
clone_size: once
v_call: TRBV27
cdr3_aa: CASSLGGYHTGQYF

d_call: TRBD2
j_call: TRBJ2-7
clone_size: -
v_call: TRBV6-5
cdr3_aa: CASKRLAGPEQYF

d_call: -
j_call: TRBJ1-2
clone_size: -
v_call: TRBV29-1
cdr3_aa: CSVEVLPGGGYGYTF

d_call: TRBD1
j_call: TRBJ1-2
clone_size: -
v_call: TRBV19
cdr3_aa: CASSIRQGVAYGYTF

d_call: -
j_call: TRBJ2-7
clone_size: -
v_call: TRBV28
cdr3_aa: CASSLRLSYEQYF

d_call: -
j_call: TRBJ1-2
clone_size: -
v_call: TRBV7-2
cdr3_aa: CASTIQAYGYTF

d_call: TRBD1
j_call: TRBJ2-3
clone_size: -
v_call: TRBV11-2
cdr3_aa: CASSAPGQGRILDTQYF

d_call: -
j_call: TRBJ2-3
clone_size: -
v_call: TRBV5-6
cdr3_aa: CASSWRSLAADTQYF

d_call: -
j_call: TRBJ2-7
clone_size: -
v_call: TRBV18
cdr3_aa: CASSTRQMPSEQYF

d_call: -
j_call: TRBJ1-2
clone_size: -
v_call: TRBV6-1
cdr3_aa: CASSPRLYGYTF

d_call: TRBD2
j_call: TRBJ2-1
clone_size: -
v_call: TRBV5-1
cdr3_aa: CASSFEPGLAPGEQFF

d_call: -
j_call: TRBJ1-2
clone_size: -
v_call: TRBV5-7
cdr3_aa: CASSLEREGGYTF

d_call: -
j_call: TRBJ1-5
clone_size: -
v_call: TRBV19
cdr3_aa: CASARERGNQPQHF

d_call: -
j_call: TRBJ2-2
clone_size: few
v_call: TRBV28
cdr3_aa: CASSFATGEDTGELFF

d_call: -
j_call: TRBJ2-1
clone_size: -
v_call: TRBV18
cdr3_aa: CASSPSSAGTGNEQFF

d_call: -
j_call: TRBJ2-7
clone_size: once
v_call: TRBV5-1
cdr3_aa: CASSARDCSYEQYF

d_call: TRBD1
j_call: TRBJ2-7
clone_size: -
v_call: TRBV7-9
cdr3_aa: CASRYTGASYEQYF

d_call: -
j_call: TRBJ2-2
clone_size: -
v_call: TRBV28
cdr3_aa: CASSSRISNTGELFF

d_call: TRBD2
j_call: TRBJ2-3
clone_size: -
v_call: TRBV14
cdr3_aa: CASSQTSGGKTGSTDTQYF

d_call: -
j_call: TRBJ2-7
clone_size: -
v_call: TRBV7-9
cdr3_aa: CSSSHRGLLVYEQYF